Each of the 22 T cell receptor beta chains below was sequenced from the same sample in a study of blood T cell repertoires in COVID-19. Produced via immunoSEQ multiplex PCR; TCRdb's table is partial and in-frame only. The table records 150,000 to 200,000 clones, roughly four fifths of them present only once. What was sequenced was peripheral blood. The receptors stem from an older man with active or convalescent COVID-19.

The rearrangement uses TRBV6-5 and TRBJ1-6; D is uncertain. The CDR3 loop spans 14 amino acids. Trimming left V 7 bases short and J 8 bases short, with 15 bases between. Germline-derived CDR1 and CDR2 are MNHEY and SVGAGI. Here the CDR3 reads CASILNPPDSPLHF. The CDR3 DNA follows: TGTGCCAGCATTCTCAATCCCCCGGATTCACCCCTCCACTTT.

Judged by abundance, this clone is medium-sized. V and J are TRBV28 and TRBJ1-1; weak D call: TRBD1 (5 bases). This CDR3 contains 15 residues. Germline lookup yields CDR1 MDHEN and CDR2 SYDVKM. V was cut by 0 bases and J by 3 bases, with 11 bases left in between. The CDR3 DNA reads TGTGCCAGCAGTTTATGGGGGGGAGAGGACACTGAAGCTTTCTTT. As protein: CASSLWGGEDTEAFF.

The V call is TRBV2, the J call TRBJ1-5; 9 nucleotides align to TRBD1. Germline V gives CDR1 SNHLY, CDR2 FYNNEI. The CDR3 runs 15 residues. The ends lost 6 bases at V and 4 bases at J; junction bases unmatched: 7. CDR3 in amino acids: CASSRDREGNQPQHF. The CDR3 nucleotides read TGTGCCAGCAGCCGGGACAGGGAAGGAAATCAGCCCCAGCATTTT.

The genes are TRBV29-1 and TRBJ1-4; D possibly corresponds to TRBD1 (5 bases). Germline V CDR1 and CDR2: SQVTM, ANQGSEA. The V end lost 7 bases, the J end lost 2 bases, and 11 bases lay between the germline ends. CDR3 length: 13 amino acids. The CDR3 sequence is CSARRGTNEKLFF. DNA for the CDR3: TGCAGCGCCCGTCGGGGGACTAATGAAAAACTGTTTTTT. The full variable domain, rest sourced from reference TRBV29-1 and TRBJ1-4, is SAVISQKPSRDICQRGTSLTIQCQVDSQVTMMFWYRQQPGQSLTLIATANQGSEATYESGFVIDKFPISRPNLTFSTLTVSNMSPEDSSIYLCSARRGTNEKLFFGSGTQLSVL.

The chain combines TRBV18 with TRBJ2-6; 7 bases agree with TRBD1. The CDR3 totals 16 residues. Per germline, CDR1 KGHSH and CDR2 LQKENI. J was trimmed by 3 bases and V by 6 bases; bases with no gene match: 8. The CDR3, as DNA: TGTGCCAGCTCCCGGGTAGGGGGCTTTGGGGCCAACGTCCTGACTTTC. As protein: CASSRVGGFGANVLTF.

This chain connects TRBV5-1 to TRBJ1-2; TRBD1 is a possible D gene (6 bases). Germline values: CDR1 SGHRS, CDR2 YFSETQ. This CDR3 is 14 amino acids long. V shed 5 bases and J shed 1 base, with 12 bases lying between them. CDR3 loop: CASRPGDLNYGYTF. Here the CDR3 DNA reads TGCGCCAGCAGGCCAGGGGACCTTAACTATGGCTACACCTTC.

The DNA for the CDR3 is TGTGCCAGCACCCCTCGGGGGGCTGGGGCCAACGTCCTGACTTTC. Translating gives CASTPRGAGANVLTF. This chain connects TRBV28 to TRBJ2-6, with 7 bases that match TRBD2. From germline, CDR1 is MDHEN and CDR2 SYDVKM. The CDR3 extends over 15 amino acids. V was clipped by 7 bases and J by 2 bases; unmatched bases: 5. The whole variable domain, filled in from reference TRBV28 and TRBJ2-6, reads DVKVTQSSRYLVKRTGEKVFLECVQDMDHENMFWYRQDPGLGLRLIYFSYDVKMKEKGDIPEGYSVSREKKERFSLILESASTNQTSMYLCASTPRGAGANVLTFGAGSRLTVL.

This sequence joins TRBV19 and TRBJ2-7; 8 bases fit TRBD1. V shed 3 bases, J shed 7 bases, and the junction held 17 bases outside the gene matches. Looked up from germline, CDR1 is LNHDA and CDR2 is SQIVND (reference sequence). The CDR3 has 17 residues. In DNA, the CDR3 is TGTGCCAGTAGTATCGGGGTACCGCCAGGGGGCCTAAGGGAGCAGTACTTC. Amino acids: CASSIGVPPGGLREQYF.

This clone showed up just once. Different DNA sequences within this sample yield the same CDR3. DNA for the CDR3: TGCGCCAGCAGCCAAGCGGGACAGGGGGCAAACACTGAAGCTTTCTTT. This gives the protein CASSQAGQGANTEAFF. The rearrangement uses TRBV4-3 and TRBJ1-1; 12 nucleotides line up with TRBD1. V gave up 1 base and J gave up 2 bases; unmatched junction bases: 2. Germline CDR1 LGHNA, CDR2 YSLEER. The CDR3 totals 16 residues.

The V call is TRBV7-9, the J call TRBJ2-4, with D perhaps matching TRBD1 (6 bases). This CDR3 has 16 amino acids. CDR1 and CDR2 from the germline V gene are SEHNR and FQNEAQ (reference sequence). V was shortened by 2 bases and J by 5 bases, with 16 bases between the two germline ends. CDR3 in amino acids: CASSLWGTGFQNIQYF. The DNA of the CDR3 is TGTGCCAGCAGCTTATGGGGAACAGGGTTCCAAAACATTCAGTACTTC.

This chain uses TRBV6-2 or TRBV6-3 with TRBJ2-1, with D possibly being TRBD2 (5 bases). This CDR3 contains 16 residues. Germline lookup yields CDR1 MNHEY and CDR2 SVGEGT. Trimming removed 6 bases from V and 9 bases from J, with 24 bases in between. The CDR3: CASSLLASKIGSEQFF. The CDR3 nucleotides are TGTGCCAGCAGCTTACTGGCTAGCAAAATCGGCAGTGAGCAGTTCTTC.

This clone was seen only a few times. J is TRBJ2-7 and V is TRBV5-1, with TRBD1 identical over 7 bases. There are 14 residues in the CDR3. The ends lost 4 bases at V and 7 bases at J; junction bases unmatched: 11. Germline V gene data show CDR1 as SGHRS and CDR2 as YFSETQ. CDR3 coding DNA: TGCGCCAGCAGCATAAGGGACAGTTCCTTGGAGCAGTACTTC. Protein product: CASSIRDSSLEQYF.

The chain's CDR3 is CAISDQGTSAGEQYF. CDR3 DNA sequence: TGTGCCATCAGTGATCAAGGGACTAGCGCTGGCGAGCAGTACTTC. The chain recombines TRBV10-3 with TRBJ2-7, with 10 bases fitting TRBD2. The CDR3 has 15 residues. The trim removed 3 bases at V and 6 bases at J, leaving 8 bases unmatched. Looked up from germline, CDR1 is ENHRY and CDR2 is SYGVKD.

This clone came up a few times. V gene TRBV5-8 combines with J gene TRBJ2-1; a possible D gene is TRBD2 (5 bases). The CDR3 sequence is 15 residues long. Trimming removed 0 bases from V and 4 bases from J, with 11 bases in between. CDR1 and CDR2 from the germline V gene are SGHTS and YDEGEE. The CDR3 nucleotides are TGTGCCAGCAGCTTGGTACGGGGATGGTACAATGAGCAGTTCTTC. Protein: CASSLVRGWYNEQFF.

The chain carries TRBV7-9 and TRBJ2-7; D perhaps matches TRBD2 (6 bases). The germline V and J ends were trimmed by 7 bases and 13 bases, with 17 bases remaining between them. CDR1 is SEHNR and CDR2 is FQNEAQ in the germline V gene (reference sequence). This CDR3 region has 11 residues. The CDR3 coding sequence is TGTGCCAGCAACTTTCGCGGGGTTTGTTACTTC. Encoded protein: CASNFRGVCYF.

This chain links TRBV15 with TRBJ1-2, with D tentatively TRBD1 (6 bases). Trimming took 1 base from V and 1 from J, leaving 13 bases between them. This CDR3 region has 16 residues. CDR1 and CDR2 (germline): LNHNV, YYDKDF (reference sequence). The CDR3 DNA reads as TGTGCCACCAGCAGAGGAGGAAGGGGGTATAACTATGGCTACACCTTC. Residues: CATSRGGRGYNYGYTF.

The V gene is TRBV10-3, the J gene TRBJ1-2; D is ambiguous. The CDR3 contains 13 residues. The V and J ends lost 4 bases and 5 bases respectively, with 11 bases between them. The germline gives CDR1 ENHRY, CDR2 SYGVKD. The CDR3 loop reads CAISGTVLYGYTF. In DNA form, the CDR3 reads TGTGCCATCAGTGGCACAGTGCTATATGGCTACACCTTC.

This sequence joins TRBV3-1 (or the pseudogene TRBV3-2) and TRBJ1-6; D not resolved. Germline loops: CDR1 LGHDT, CDR2 YNNKEL (reference sequence). The V end lost 4 bases, the J end lost 6 bases, and 10 bases lay between the germline ends. CDR3 length equals 14 residues. The CDR3 reads CASSPPGFNSPLHF. In DNA, the CDR3 is TGTGCCAGCAGCCCCCCCGGGTTTAATTCACCCCTCCACTTT.

The J gene is TRBJ1-4, the V gene TRBV18, with D possibly being TRBD1 (6 bases). Germline V gene lookup returns CDR1 KGHSH and CDR2 LQKENI. The V gene lost 1 base and the J gene lost 6 bases, with 12 bases spanning the gap. This CDR3 spans 15 amino acids. This CDR3 is CASSPRRDIYEKLFF. The CDR3 coding sequence is TGTGCCAGCTCACCACGAAGGGACATTTATGAAAAACTGTTTTTT.

V and J are TRBV29-1 and TRBJ2-3; 7 bases map to TRBD1. CDR1 and CDR2 (germline): SQVTM, ANQGSEA. V trimming: 8 bases; J trimming: 0 bases; junction bases outside the gene matches: 8. CDR3 length: 14 amino acids. Here the CDR3 reads CSIGTVSSTDTQYF. The CDR3 bases are TGCAGCATTGGGACAGTCTCTAGCACAGATACGCAGTATTTT.

This chain links TRBV4-3 with TRBJ1-6; no clear D gene. The CDR3 runs 15 residues. Germline V lookup: CDR1 LGHNA, CDR2 YSLEER. V shed 2 bases and J shed 7 bases, with 12 bases lying between them. For the CDR3, the DNA is TGCGCCAGCAGCCAAACCCGTCTGGGCAATTCACCCCTCCACTTT. Translation: CASSQTRLGNSPLHF.

This clone has only one observation. The rearrangement links TRBV5-1 to TRBJ1-3; D not resolved. This CDR3 comprises 16 residues. The germline V gene encodes CDR1 SGHRS and CDR2 YFSETQ. V was cut by 0 bases and J by 0 bases, with 10 bases left in between. In DNA form, the CDR3 reads TGCGCCAGCAGCTTGGGGGCCGATCTCTCTGGAAACACCATATATTTT. It specifies CASSLGADLSGNTIYF.